The 27 T cell receptor beta chains given below trace back to one sample, sequenced in a study of post-analysis software for immune sequencing data. Each TCR beta cDNA library carried unique molecular identifiers. TCRdb itself ran the PCR reads through MiXCR, one entry per CDR3 protein. This table holds roughly 200,000 distinct CDR3 sequences, 29% found once. Whole-study findings and limits: Five or six TRBV segments, TRBV5-6, TRBV5-1 and TRBV20-1 among them, were found more frequent in patients than controls.

Antigen specificity for these receptors is unknown. Input material: blood. Receptors originate from a girl aged 2-17 years with multiple sclerosis.

The chain joins TRBV28 to TRBJ1-1; D call uncertain. Germline V gene lookup returns CDR1 MDHEN and CDR2 SYDVKM. This CDR3 has 16 residues. Trimming stripped 10 bases from V and 3 bases from J, with 24 bases between. The CDR3: CATRGRSRGAYTEAFF. The CDR3 DNA follows: TGTGCCACCCGCGGCAGATCCCGGGGAGCCTACACTGAAGCTTTCTTT.

Many counts were recorded for this clonotype. The V and J genes are TRBV7-9 and TRBJ2-7; 7 bases match TRBD1. The V and J ends lost 5 bases and 3 bases, in that order; junction bases with no gene match: 4. There are 13 residues in the CDR3. Germline-derived CDR1 and CDR2 are SEHNR and FQNEAQ (reference sequence). CDR3 bases: TGTGCCAGCAGCCTGCCAGGGGGCTACGAGCAGTACTTC. Encoded protein: CASSLPGGYEQYF.

The chain combines TRBV5-1 with TRBJ2-2; possible D gene TRBD2, 7 bases. Germline lookup yields CDR1 SGHRS and CDR2 YFSETQ. The CDR3 is made up of 17 amino acids. V shed 1 base and J shed 0 bases, with 13 bases lying between them. CDR3 bases: TGCGCCAGCAGCTTGTTCGGGGGGCCACCGAACACCGGGGAGCTGTTTTTT. Its translation is CASSLFGGPPNTGELFF.

Points on this clonotype: A much larger clone differs from this one at a single base, so this may be a read error. The chain combines TRBV15 with TRBJ2-7, with TRBD1 matching 8 bases. The J call may be faulty, since TRBJ2-4 better matches the DNA end. Per the germline V gene, CDR1 is LNHNV and CDR2 is YYDKDF (reference sequence). CDR3 length: 18 residues. CDR3 residues: CATSGQGALRAAKSIQYF. CDR3 coding DNA: TGTGCCACCAGCGGACAGGGCGCACTCCGTGCGGCCAAAAGCATTCAGTACTTC.

CDR3 region: CATSDLQEGDKKRDTEAFF. Written as DNA, the CDR3 is TGTGCCACCAGTGATTTGCAAGAGGGGGACAAGAAGAGGGACACTGAAGCTTTCTTT. The genes are TRBV24-1 and TRBJ1-1, with D tentatively TRBD1 (6 bases). The CDR3 contains 19 residues. Germline V lookup: CDR1 KGHDR, CDR2 SFDVKD. Trimming left V 0 bases short and J 3 bases short, with 22 bases between.

This clonotype was detected only a few times. This chain uses TRBV5-6 with TRBJ2-3, with a possible D match to TRBD1 (6 bases). The CDR3 has 14 amino acids. V was pared by 4 bases and J by 2 bases, with 11 bases between. CDR1 and CDR2 from the germline V gene are SGHDT and YYEEEE. As DNA, the CDR3 is TGTGCCAGCAGCGGGGGACAACTCACAGATACGCAGTATTTT. Translating it yields CASSGGQLTDTQYF.

A word on this clonotype: A single base separates this from a much larger clone, so it may be a read error. The chain combines TRBV5-1 with TRBJ2-7; maybe TRBD1 (6 bases). The CDR3 contains 15 residues. Per germline, CDR1 SGHRS and CDR2 YFSETQ. The CDR3 coding sequence is TGCGTCAGCAGCGAATCCGGGACAAAGAGCTACGAGCAGTACTTC. Protein: CVSSESGTKSYEQYF.

The V and J genes are TRBV5-1 and TRBJ2-7; D remains ambiguous. The CDR3 loop spans 16 amino acids. V was shortened by 5 bases and J by 7 bases, with 25 bases between the two germline ends. Germline CDR1 is SGHRS and CDR2 is YFSETQ. CDR3 protein: CASSTSSSVNYNEQYF. The CDR3 nucleotides read TGCGCCAGCAGTACCAGCTCCTCGGTGAACTACAATGAGCAGTACTTC. The entire variable domain, with the rest obtained from reference TRBV5-1 and TRBJ2-7, is as follows: KAGVTQTPRYLIKTRGQQVTLSCSPISGHRSVSWYQQTPGQGLQFLFEYFSETQRNKGNFPGRFSGRQFSNSRSEMNVSTLELGDSALYLCASSTSSSVNYNEQYFGPGTRLTVT.

The chain is built from TRBV29-1 and TRBJ1-1; D might be TRBD1 (5 bases). Germline CDR1 reads SQVTM; CDR2 reads ANQGSEA. This CDR3 has 13 residues. Trimming removed 4 bases from V and 2 bases from J, with 11 bases in between. The CDR3, as DNA: TGCAGCGTTGTAAGGGGTTATAACACTGAAGCTTTCTTT. Protein: CSVVRGYNTEAFF. The whole variable domain, filled in from reference TRBV29-1 and TRBJ1-1, reads SAVISQKPSRDICQRGTSLTIQCQVDSQVTMMFWYRQQPGQSLTLIATANQGSEATYESGFVIDKFPISRPNLTFSTLTVSNMSPEDSSIYLCSVVRGYNTEAFFGQGTRLTVV.

The DNA of the CDR3 is TGTGCCACCAGAGGGACTAGCGGGAGGGCGAGAGCAGATACGCAGTATTTT. Translated, it gives CATRGTSGRARADTQYF. The chain employs TRBV12-3 or TRBV12-4 and TRBJ2-3; 16 bases map to TRBD2. The CDR3 runs 17 residues. The junction had 11 bases not matched to a gene; V was cut back by 10 bases and J by 4 bases.

The genes are TRBV12-3 or TRBV12-4 and TRBJ1-5, with 12 bases aligning to TRBD1. This CDR3 comprises 18 residues. With V trimmed by 6 bases and J by 0 bases, 9 bases remained unmatched. In nucleotides, the CDR3 is TGTGCCAGCAGCACCGGGACAGGGGGCGGAGATAGCAATCAGCCCCAGCATTTT. Translated, it gives CASSTGTGGGDSNQPQHF.

CDR3 DNA sequence: TGCAGTGCTAGGGACCCCCGGACTAGCGGGAACAATGAGCAGTTCTTC. Amino acids: CSARDPRTSGNNEQFF. V is TRBV20-1 and J is TRBJ2-1; 12 bases match TRBD2. From germline, CDR1 is DFQATT and CDR2 SNEGSKA (reference sequence). This CDR3 region has 16 residues. Trimming took 3 bases from V and 5 from J; bases not matched to a gene: 8.

As to this clonotype: The CDR3 end shows no conserved phenylalanine or tryptophan, and so a read error is likely. The chain carries TRBV28 and TRBJ2-6, with 7 bases identical to TRBD1. V lost 6 bases, J lost 3 bases, and 20 bases stayed unmatched. This CDR3 comprises 20 residues. Germline-derived CDR1 and CDR2 are MDHEN and SYDVKM. The CDR3 DNA reads as TGTGCCAGCAGCCCTGTCCCATCCGGACAGGAGAAGAGTGGGGCCAACGTCCTGACTTGC. Its protein product is CASSPVPSGQEKSGANVLTC.

As concerns this clonotype: This may arise from a read error, as a much more abundant clone is one base away. The chain employs TRBV5-5 and TRBJ2-1; TRBD1 matches 7 bases. The J call may be faulty, since TRBJ2-7 better matches the DNA end. The CDR3 runs to 15 residues. CDR1 is SGHKS and CDR2 is YYEKEE in the germline V gene (reference sequence). In DNA form, the CDR3 reads TGTGCCAGCAGCTTGGTTCGGGACAGCTACAATGAGCAGTACTTC. This translates into CASSLVRDSYNEQYF.

At least ten counts were recorded for this clonotype. The V gene is TRBV7-3, the J gene TRBJ2-1, with 8 bases that match TRBD2. This CDR3 spans 16 amino acids. J gave up 6 bases and V 5 bases, and 12 bases lay outside the gene matches. CDR1 SGHTA and CDR2 FQGTGA come from the germline V gene. CDR3 sequence: CASSPFKGLGFNEQFF. The DNA of the CDR3 is TGTGCCAGCAGCCCCTTTAAGGGACTAGGATTCAATGAGCAGTTCTTC.

This clonotype was counted at least ten times. V usage is TRBV7-2 and J usage is TRBJ2-1, with D perhaps matching TRBD2 (7 bases). Germline CDR1 SGHTA, CDR2 FQGNSA. V was trimmed by 7 bases and J by 4 bases, leaving 17 bases between them. This CDR3 contains 15 residues. The DNA of the CDR3 is TGTGCCAGCACCCAAGGGGGGGGCCTTTACAATGAGCAGTTCTTC. Translation: CASTQGGGLYNEQFF.

This clonotype has at least ten counts. The chain has TRBV20-1 and TRBJ2-1, with D unclear. V lost 3 bases and J 0 bases, leaving 6 bases between the germline ends. Germline V gives CDR1 DFQATT, CDR2 SNEGSKA (reference sequence). The length of the CDR3 is 13 residues. The CDR3 region has the DNA TGCAGTGCTAGGAACAGCTCCTACAATGAGCAGTTCTTC. Its translation: CSARNSSYNEQFF.

The chain's CDR3 is CSANPSRTSGQYF. DNA of the CDR3: TGCAGTGCTAACCCTTCCCGGACCTCGGGGCAGTACTTC. This rearrangement joins TRBV20-1 to TRBJ2-5, with D tentatively TRBD2 (5 bases). This CDR3 has 13 residues. The V and J ends lost 4 bases and 11 bases respectively, with 20 bases between them. Germline CDR1 and CDR2: DFQATT and SNEGSKA (reference sequence).

The chain employs TRBV11-2 and TRBJ1-5; D uncertain. This CDR3 spans 15 amino acids. V shed 1 base and J shed 2 bases, with 9 bases lying between them. CDR1 and CDR2 from the germline V gene are SGHAT and FQNNGV. CDR3 amino acids: CASSLAGMGNQPQHF. CDR3 bases: TGTGCCAGCAGCTTAGCCGGGATGGGCAATCAGCCCCAGCATTTT.

This clonotype was recorded many times. This chain uses TRBV15 with TRBJ2-1, with 11 bases that match TRBD1. This CDR3 comprises 15 residues. With 3 bases clipped from V and 13 bases from J, the junction kept 11 bases outside the gene matches. CDR1 is LNHNV and CDR2 is YYDKDF in the germline V gene (reference sequence). Here the CDR3 DNA reads TGTGCCACCAGCAGGGACCCGGGACAGGGGGTTGGTCAGTTCTTC. Its translation is CATSRDPGQGVGQFF.

This clonotype was counted ten times or more. J is TRBJ2-3 and V is TRBV12-3 or TRBV12-4, with D perhaps matching TRBD1 or TRBD2 (5 bases each). This CDR3 has 15 amino acids. V was clipped by 7 bases and J by 7 bases, with 21 bases between them. DNA for the CDR3: TGTGCCAGCACCCTGACCGGGACGATGGCAAATACGCAGTATTTT. The encoded protein is CASTLTGTMANTQYF.

Concerning this clonotype itself: One end of the junction is discordant with germline, which a read error may explain. The rearrangement uses TRBV28 and TRBJ1-2; D is possibly TRBD1 (6 bases). In germline, CDR1 is MDHEN, CDR2 SYDVKM. There are 17 residues in the CDR3. In nucleotides, the CDR3 is TGTACCAGCAGTTTATTCGGACAGAGGATGGTATCGGGTGGCTACACCTTC. This sequence encodes CTSSLFGQRMVSGGYTF.

V gene TRBV29-1 combines with J gene TRBJ1-4, with D maybe TRBD1 (6 bases). The CDR3 covers 12 residues. V was trimmed by 6 bases and J by 4 bases, leaving 9 bases between them. Germline-derived CDR1 and CDR2 are SQVTM and ANQGSEA. CDR3 region: CSVRGGNEKLFF. CDR3 coding DNA: TGCAGCGTGAGAGGGGGTAATGAAAAACTGTTTTTT.

This clonotype was observed a handful of times. The V gene is TRBV29-1, the J gene TRBJ1-1; unclear D gene. Trimming took 4 bases from V and 3 from J, leaving 12 bases between them. CDR1 SQVTM and CDR2 ANQGSEA come from the germline V gene. The CDR3 consists of 13 residues. CDR3 residues: CSVGSHGDTEAFF. Here the CDR3 DNA reads TGCAGCGTTGGATCTCATGGGGACACTGAAGCTTTCTTT.

This chain uses TRBV20-1 with TRBJ1-5; the match to TRBD1 covers 8 bases. V was clipped by 3 bases and J by 5 bases; unmatched bases: 9. The V gene's germline CDR1 is DFQATT and CDR2 SNEGSKA (reference sequence). CDR3 length: 15 amino acids. The CDR3 DNA reads TGCAGTGCTAGGGCTGGGACAGGTATGGATCAGCCCCAGCATTTT. Residues: CSARAGTGMDQPQHF.

The chain has TRBV5-6 and TRBJ2-1, with 8 bases lining up with TRBD1. Looked up from germline, CDR1 is SGHDT and CDR2 is YYEEEE. V trimming: 4 bases; J trimming: 9 bases; junction bases outside the gene matches: 18. CDR3 length: 17 residues. The CDR3 protein is CASSHADRALTRGEQFF. CDR3 in DNA: TGTGCCAGCAGCCATGCGGACAGGGCCCTGACTAGGGGTGAGCAGTTCTTC.

This clonotype was seen repeatedly, ten times or more. The V and J genes are TRBV20-1 and TRBJ2-1, with D maybe TRBD1 (5 bases). This CDR3 spans 14 amino acids. Between the trimmed V and J ends, which lost 3 bases and 5 bases, there was a span of 14 bases. Germline V gene lookup returns CDR1 DFQATT and CDR2 SNEGSKA (reference sequence). CDR3 in amino acids: CSASGRGGDNEQFF. In nucleotides, the CDR3 is TGCAGTGCTAGTGGTAGGGGTGGTGACAATGAGCAGTTCTTC.